This T cell receptor beta chain comes out of a study of CD8 T cells in ankylosing spondylitis. The V end lost 4 bases, the J end lost 0 bases, and 21 bases lay between the germline ends. CDR3 length: 18 amino acids. One entry per CDR3 protein, called by TCRdb with MiXCR from the 5' RACE reads. The table records 200,000 to 250,000 distinct CDR3 sequences, roughly 10% of them present only once. Study-wide results and limits: CD8+ by phenotype, disease-linked clones were relatively rare in peripheral blood.

To note about this clonotype: The antigen is undetermined.

The V gene is TRBV12-3 or TRBV12-4, the J gene TRBJ1-2; a weak D match, TRBD1 (5 bases). Material for sequencing was blood, either unsorted or a sorted T cell fraction (not recorded which). The TCR originated in a male donor with ankylosing spondylitis or in good health (not recorded which). The CDR3 bases are TGTGCCAGCAGTTCTCAGGGAGGGGCCCCTGGCCCTAACTATGGCTACACCTTC. Protein sequence: CASSSQGGAPGPNYGYTF.